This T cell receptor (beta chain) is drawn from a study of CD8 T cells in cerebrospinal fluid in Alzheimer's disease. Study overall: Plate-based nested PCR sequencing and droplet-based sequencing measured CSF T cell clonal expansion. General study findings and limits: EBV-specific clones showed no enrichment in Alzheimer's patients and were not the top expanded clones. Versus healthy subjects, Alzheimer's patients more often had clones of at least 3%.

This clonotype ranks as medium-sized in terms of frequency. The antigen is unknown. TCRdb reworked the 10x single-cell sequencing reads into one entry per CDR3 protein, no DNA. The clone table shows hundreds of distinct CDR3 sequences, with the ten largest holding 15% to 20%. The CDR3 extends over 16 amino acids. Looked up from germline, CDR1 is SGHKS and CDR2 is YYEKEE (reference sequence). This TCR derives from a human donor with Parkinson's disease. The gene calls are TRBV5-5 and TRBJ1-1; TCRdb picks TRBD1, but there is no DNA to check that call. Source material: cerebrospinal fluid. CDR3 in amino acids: CASSYGTGGSEGEAFF.